The table lists the clone carrying this TCR beta chain with many counts. The antigen is not known. Unique molecular identifiers were linked by the library to individual cDNA molecules. TCRdb analysed the RACE reads with MiXCR anew, one entry per CDR3 protein. The data show roughly 100,000 distinct CDR3 sequences, approximately 8.6% seen once. These data are taken from a study of human T cells and chemical hapten exposure. Study-wide background: DPC at 0.01% went onto the upper back in patch tests, read at 6 days.

Time point: patch test 2, 6 weeks after DPC sensitization. The sample's treatment: therapeutic diphenylcyclopropenone sensitization with weekly scalp DPC. Each patch test followed a blood draw. The CDR3 extends over 15 amino acids. Germline V gene data show CDR1 as SGHTA and CDR2 as FQGTGA. The V and J ends lost 2 bases and 0 bases respectively, with 9 bases between them. Study-level results: A positive correlation with patch test score was found for PT1 expanded TCR counts.

The receptor comes from a middle-aged woman with alopecia areata. Some clones in this sample may be carry-over from other donors' samples. The sample here was whole blood, taken in connection with sensitization to the hapten diphenylcyclopropenone (DPC). The rearrangement uses TRBV7-3 and TRBJ2-3; D uncertain. The CDR3 loop is CASSLDSSSTDTQYF. Written as DNA, the CDR3 is TGTGCCAGCAGCTTAGACTCTTCTAGCACAGATACGCAGTATTTT. Filled out from reference TRBV7-3 and TRBJ2-3, the complete variable domain reads GAGVSQTPSNKVTEKGKYVELRCDPISGHTALYWYRQSLGQGPEFLIYFQGTGAADDSGLPNDRFFAVRPEGSVSTLKIQRTERGDSAVYLCASSLDSSSTDTQYFGPGTRLTVL.